These T cell receptor beta chains were read from a single sample in a study of cytomegalovirus exposure and HLA in healthy donors. The assay was immunoSEQ multiplex PCR, and TCRdb's table has in-frame clones only and misses some. There are about 250,000 clones in the sample; 80% occur only once, and roughly 0.3% lies in the top ten. Material: PBMCs. Every receptor here comes from a girl under 10 years old in good health and CMV-seronegative. The conserved cysteine and the conserved F or W are not part of the CDR3 here.

v_call	cdr3_aa
TRBV10-3	AISGFTSGNQETQY
TRBV19	ASNWALGGELF
TRBV13	ASSPPDSRINNEQF
TRBV7-3	ASSFDPGYEQY
TRBV6-1	ASSGLGIGQGDEQY
TRBV13	ASSKTSGRPRETQY
TRBV14	ASSPRQGVGSPLH
TRBV21-1	ASIQGDRETQY
TRBV13	ASSSPAERADTQY
TRBV11-2	ASRLAPGMVNEQF
TRBV9	ASSEPQGWHEQF
TRBV28	ASSPSRDKSSGANVLT
TRBV5-4	ASSSGQRSSYNEQF
TRBV10-3	AISSPGTKGTGGNTIY
TRBV27	ASSFASGVSTDTQY
TRBV7-2	ASSLGLAGTYEQY
TRBV10-3	AISEPGLAGLANYEQY
TRBV18	ASSPPQLAGAYEQY
TRBV7-9	ASSFGSTGGETQY
TRBV5-6	ASSLGAEQF
TRBV28	ASSLGQGSNEQF
TRBV28	ASSNRGLYTEAF
TRBV15	ATSRDRDSNQPQH
TRBV30	AWSVSSVVNPEQF
TRBV2	ASSALGQLAKNIQY
TRBV9	ASSVQGENRDTQY
TRBV5-6	ASSPGLVGYEQY
TRBV7-9	SSSLGEGEQF
TRBV5-4	ASSLFPGDTEAF
TRBV6-5	ASTDGDSVEQY
TRBV6-5	ASSPTGFEKLF
TRBV6-5	ASSYPGGKYGYT
TRBV15	ATSTESGTGGFYEQY
TRBV28	ASSLGSLGGRGYNEQF
TRBV28	ASSLSSGFGTEAF
TRBV27	ASSHGTSGTYNEQF
TRBV7-8	ASSSGTSGGGDRETQY
TRBV15	ATSKHGFGERNYGYT
TRBV27	ASSLSGDGSSYEQY
TRBV5-6	ASSPTDSYGYT
TRBV7-9	SSSFGSGKPYEQY
TRBV15	ATSRDRGQNSPLH
TRBV2	ASSDQGGDYGYT